One and the same sample provided the 25 T cell receptor beta chains below, sequenced in a study of blood T cell repertoires in COVID-19. The data were produced by immunoSEQ multiplex PCR, yet TCRdb's version contains in-frame clones alone and is incomplete. The data hold about 130,000 clones, with approximately 83% observed a single time. The sample comprised peripheral blood. Every receptor here comes from a woman of 80 years or more with acute or convalescent COVID-19.

The V call is TRBV4-2, the J call TRBJ2-2; TRBD2 matches at 8 bases. The CDR3 sequence is 17 residues long. Trimming took 4 bases from V and 0 from J; bases not matched to a gene: 7. Germline values: CDR1 LGHNA, CDR2 YNFKEQ. The CDR3 loop reads CASSREWRGANTGELFF. The DNA for the CDR3 is TGTGCCAGCAGCCGAGAATGGCGGGGGGCGAACACCGGGGAGCTGTTTTTT.

The J gene is TRBJ2-7, the V gene TRBV28; tentatively, D is TRBD2 (7 bases). Germline loops: CDR1 MDHEN, CDR2 SYDVKM. V lost 5 bases and J 5 bases, leaving 16 bases between the germline ends. The CDR3 totals 14 residues. The CDR3 here is CASSSAGAGHEQYV. The CDR3 region has the DNA TGTGCCAGCAGTAGCGCGGGGGCGGGCCACGAGCAGTACGTC.

The chain uses TRBV24-1 and TRBJ1-1; 7 positions agree with TRBD1. The germline V gene has CDR1 KGHDR and CDR2 SFDVKD. The ends lost 4 bases at V and 4 bases at J; junction bases unmatched: 8. The CDR3 contains 15 residues. In DNA form, the CDR3 reads TGTGCCACCAGTGACCCATCGACAGGGAGCACTGAAGCTTTCTTT. Translated, it gives CATSDPSTGSTEAFF.

In its sample, this clone was seen once. The CDR3 region is CASSPLTGGLNEQFF. Here the CDR3 DNA reads TGTGCCAGCAGCCCCCTAACAGGGGGCCTTAATGAGCAGTTCTTC. The chain couples TRBV3-1 (or the pseudogene TRBV3-2) to TRBJ2-1; TRBD1 aligns across 9 bases. V shed 4 bases, J shed 7 bases, and the junction held 8 bases outside the gene matches. CDR3 length: 15 residues. CDR1 and CDR2 (germline): LGHDT, YNNKEL (reference sequence).

This clone was observed once. The V call is TRBV28, the J call TRBJ2-1, with TRBD2 matching over 7 bases. CDR3 length equals 14 residues. Germline V gene lookup returns CDR1 MDHEN and CDR2 SYDVKM. The V and J ends lost 7 bases and 7 bases, in that order; junction bases with no gene match: 10. CDR3 loop: CASIERGGGNEQFF. The CDR3 coding sequence is TGTGCCAGCATAGAGCGGGGCGGAGGGAATGAGCAGTTCTTC.

This chain joins TRBV6-2 or TRBV6-3 and TRBJ2-3, with a tentative D call TRBD1 (6 bases). V dropped 5 bases and J dropped 2 bases, with 11 bases sitting between them. The CDR3 contains 14 residues. CDR1 and CDR2 from the germline V gene are MNHEY and SVGEGT. The CDR3 nucleotides read TGTGCCAGCAGTCGGGACACAGACACAGATACGCAGTATTTT. It is translated as CASSRDTDTDTQYF.

The rearrangement uses TRBV10-3 and TRBJ2-7; D not certain. Germline CDR1 reads ENHRY; CDR2 reads SYGVKD. The V end lost 2 bases, the J end lost 11 bases, and 10 bases lay between the germline ends. The CDR3 spans 11 residues. CDR3 coding DNA: TGTGCCATCAGTGAGATGGGCTTGGAGTACTTC. This translates into CAISEMGLEYF.

Notes on this clone: Mismatch with germline at one junction end may stem from a read error. The chain employs TRBV6-5 and TRBJ2-7, with unresolved D. The CDR3 covers 10 residues. Germline lookup yields CDR1 MNHEY and CDR2 SVGAGI. The CDR3 region has the DNA TGTGCCAGCAGTTACCGCCCCCCGCAGTTC. Amino acid sequence: CASSYRPPQF.

Written as DNA, the CDR3 is TGTGCCAGCAGAGATTCTACAGGGGCAGGCAATCAGCCCCAGCATTTT. Encoded protein: CASRDSTGAGNQPQHF. V gene TRBV2 combines with J gene TRBJ1-5, with 7 bases identical to TRBD1. V lost 6 bases, J lost 2 bases, and 10 bases stayed unmatched. Germline-derived CDR1 and CDR2 are SNHLY and FYNNEI. The CDR3 covers 16 residues.

The chain has TRBV7-2 and TRBJ2-5; 7 bases agree with TRBD2. Germline values: CDR1 SGHTA, CDR2 FQGNSA. V lost 0 bases and J lost 1; bases outside the gene matches: 2. The CDR3 contains 15 residues. The DNA of the CDR3 is TGTGCCAGCAGCTTAGCCGGGGGGTCCCAAGAGACCCAGTACTTC. Translating gives CASSLAGGSQETQYF.

The genes are TRBV5-1 and TRBJ2-1, with a possible D match to TRBD1 (7 bases). The CDR3 spans 14 residues. Trimming took off 5 bases at V and 5 bases at J, with 14 bases between the two ends. CDR1 SGHRS and CDR2 YFSETQ come from the germline V gene. The CDR3 sequence is CASRLRGVDNEQFF. The CDR3 nucleotides read TGCGCCAGCAGGCTCAGGGGGGTTGACAATGAGCAGTTCTTC.

The chain links TRBV6-5 to TRBJ1-1; possible D gene TRBD1, 6 bases. In germline, CDR1 is MNHEY, CDR2 SVGAGI. V gave up 8 bases and J gave up 0 bases, with 7 bases separating them. The CDR3 length is 12 residues. CDR3 in amino acids: CASGTLNTEAFF. CDR3 nucleotide sequence: TGTGCCAGCGGGACATTGAACACTGAAGCTTTCTTT.

The J gene is TRBJ1-5, the V gene TRBV7-8, with D perhaps TRBD1 (6 bases). The V gene lost 2 bases and the J gene lost 0 bases, with 11 bases spanning the gap. Germline V lookup: CDR1 SGHVS, CDR2 FQNEAQ. The CDR3 spans 16 residues. The DNA for the CDR3 is TGTGCCAGCAGCTTATTACAGGGCTATAGCAATCAGCCCCAGCATTTT. Residues: CASSLLQGYSNQPQHF.

The V and J genes are TRBV10-3 and TRBJ1-1; D is possibly TRBD1 (5 bases). Germline V gene data show CDR1 as ENHRY and CDR2 as SYGVKD. V lost 7 bases to trimming and J lost 1 base, with 16 bases between them. This CDR3 has 15 amino acids. The CDR3 protein is CAITPGGGSNTEAFF. In DNA form, the CDR3 reads TGTGCCATCACCCCCGGGGGGGGGTCGAACACTGAAGCTTTCTTT.

The chain recombines TRBV11-2 with TRBJ2-7; D possibly corresponds to TRBD1 (5 bases). With 5 bases removed from V and 0 bases from J, the gap between germline ends came to 20 bases. The CDR3 extends over 17 amino acids. CDR1 and CDR2 (germline): SGHAT, FQNNGV. In nucleotides, the CDR3 is TGTGCCAGCAGCGGTTTAGCCAGACAGTCCTTCTCCTACGAGCAGTACTTC. Residues: CASSGLARQSFSYEQYF.

This chain uses TRBV7-8 with TRBJ2-7, with TRBD1 identical over 7 bases. The CDR3 is 12 residues long. V lost 6 bases, J lost 2 bases, and 1 base stayed unmatched. Germline V lookup: CDR1 SGHVS, CDR2 FQNEAQ. CDR3 coding DNA: TGTGCCAGCAGACAGGGGACCTACGAGCAGTACTTC. Protein: CASRQGTYEQYF.

The J gene is TRBJ1-1, the V gene TRBV6-4; weak D call: TRBD1 (5 bases). From germline, CDR1 is MRHNA and CDR2 SNTAGT. This CDR3 is built from 13 residues. Trimming pared 5 bases from V and 2 bases from J, leaving 9 bases between. CDR3 protein: CASSKQVNTEAFF. The DNA for the CDR3 is TGTGCCAGCAGTAAACAGGTAAACACTGAAGCTTTCTTT.

The rearrangement links TRBV19 to TRBJ1-5; the D is unclear. Germline V lookup: CDR1 LNHDA, CDR2 SQIVND (reference sequence). The CDR3 extends over 16 amino acids. V lost 6 bases to trimming and J lost 4 bases, with 19 bases between them. Here the CDR3 reads CASRPSPGGGNQPQHF. CDR3 sequence (DNA): TGTGCCAGTAGGCCCTCCCCAGGAGGAGGGAATCAGCCCCAGCATTTT.

V usage is TRBV19 and J usage is TRBJ2-5; the match to TRBD2 covers 10 bases. Trimming at V came to 6 bases and at J to 1 base, leaving 5 bases not matched to a gene. Germline V gene data show CDR1 as LNHDA and CDR2 as SQIVND (reference sequence). There are 15 residues in the CDR3. CDR3 coding DNA: TGTGCCAGTAGGACATTAGCGGGGGGCCAAGAGACCCAGTACTTC. Translating gives CASRTLAGGQETQYF. Drawing the rest from reference TRBV19 and TRBJ2-5, the complete variable domain is DGGITQSPKYLFRKEGQNVTLSCEQNLNHDAMYWYRQDPGQGLRLIYYSQIVNDFQKGDIAEGYSVSREKKESFPLTVTSAQKNPTAFYLCASRTLAGGQETQYFGPGTRLLVL.

V is TRBV5-1 and J is TRBJ1-1, with TRBD1 matching 7 bases. The CDR3 length is 15 residues. The ends lost 2 bases at V and 0 bases at J; junction bases unmatched: 4. CDR1 is SGHRS, CDR2 YFSETQ, per germline. CDR3 nucleotides: TGCGCCAGCAGCTTACAGGGGAACATGAACACTGAAGCTTTCTTT. Amino acids: CASSLQGNMNTEAFF.

This CDR3 is CSARKDGEQCV. Here the CDR3 DNA reads TGCAGTGCTAGGAAGGACGGGGAGCAGTGCGTC. The chain uses TRBV20-1 and TRBJ2-7; weak D call: TRBD2 (5 bases). The CDR3 length is 11 residues. Per germline, CDR1 DFQATT and CDR2 SNEGSKA (reference sequence).

This clone was observed a handful of times. This chain links TRBV18 with TRBJ1-1; D is possibly TRBD1 (6 bases). Per germline, CDR1 KGHSH and CDR2 LQKENI. The V gene lost 2 bases and the J gene lost 3 bases, with 13 bases spanning the gap. This CDR3 contains 15 residues. The CDR3 DNA sequence: TGTGCCAGCTCACCAGGGGGCGCGGGGGACACTGAAGCTTTCTTT. It yields the protein CASSPGGAGDTEAFF.

The CDR3 sequence is CASSLGALSRLHF. CDR3 bases: TGTGCCAGCAGCTTAGGGGCCCTCTCCCGCCTCCACTTT. The V call is TRBV5-6, the J call TRBJ1-6, with D possibly matching TRBD1 (5 bases). The CDR3 length is 13 residues. Trimming took off 2 bases at V and 15 bases at J, with 15 bases between the two ends. Germline CDR1 SGHDT, CDR2 YYEEEE. The whole variable domain, remainder taken from reference TRBV5-6 and TRBJ1-6, is DAGVTQSPTHLIKTRGQQVTLRCSPKSGHDTVSWYQQALGQGPQFIFQYYEEEERQRGNFPDRFSGHQFPNYSSELNVNALLLGDSALYLCASSLGALSRLHFGNGTRLTVT.

On this clone itself: The sample contains more than one DNA sequence encoding this CDR3. The chain employs TRBV9 and TRBJ1-6, with 8 bases matching TRBD1. There are 17 residues in the CDR3. Trimming at V came to 0 bases and at J to 1 base, leaving 3 bases not matched to a gene. Germline V gene lookup returns CDR1 SGDLS and CDR2 YYNGEE. In nucleotides, the CDR3 is TGTGCCAGCAGCGTAGGACAGGGGAGGTCCTATAATTCACCCCTCCACTTT. Its protein is CASSVGQGRSYNSPLHF. The full variable domain, its missing parts supplied by reference TRBV9 and TRBJ1-6, is DSGVTQTPKHLITATGQRVTLRCSPRSGDLSVYWYQQSLDQGLQFLIQYYNGEERAKGNILERFSAQQFPDLHSELNLSSLELGDSALYFCASSVGQGRSYNSPLHFGNGTRLTVT.

The V and J genes are TRBV10-3 and TRBJ1-3; 7 bases match TRBD1. There are 18 residues in the CDR3. With V trimmed by 5 bases and J by 1 base, 14 bases remained unmatched. CDR1 and CDR2 from the germline V gene are ENHRY and SYGVKD. The CDR3 DNA sequence: TGTGCCATCAGTAAAGGACAGGTCCAAACTTCATCTGGAAACACCATATATTTT. It yields the protein CAISKGQVQTSSGNTIYF.